Below, 22 T cell receptor beta chains from the same sample are listed, as sequenced in a study of blood T cell repertoires in COVID-19. Repertoires were generated with immunoSEQ multiplex PCR, while TCRdb's copy carries only in-frame clones and drops some. This repertoire shows around 100,000 clones, more than 85% found once; its top ten account for roughly 5.6%. Sequencing was done on a sample of peripheral blood. Source of these receptors: a human donor in a cohort sampled during active COVID-19.

V gene TRBV27 combines with J gene TRBJ1-2; no definite D call. Trimming left V 0 bases short and J 4 bases short, with 12 bases between. CDR1 is MNHEY, CDR2 SMNVEV, per germline (reference sequence). The CDR3 sequence is 15 residues long. CDR3 sequence: CASSLSGGTFYGYTF. The CDR3 DNA follows: TGTGCCAGCAGTTTATCCGGCGGAACATTCTATGGCTACACCTTC.

This rearrangement joins TRBV7-2 to TRBJ2-5; unclear D gene. Trimming shortened V by 1 base and J by 4 bases, and 19 bases separated the two germline ends. CDR1 is SGHTA, CDR2 FQGNSA, per germline. CDR3 length equals 17 residues. CDR3 sequence reads: CASSLEYSYEPRETQYF. CDR3 sequence (DNA): TGTGCCAGCAGCTTAGAGTACAGCTACGAACCCCGAGAGACCCAGTACTTC.

This clone was recorded once. The CDR3 DNA sequence: TGTGCCAGCAGCCTCCTAGGGGGTACTGGAAACACCATATATTTT. Translation: CASSLLGGTGNTIYF. The chain carries TRBV6-5 and TRBJ1-3; a weak D match, TRBD1 (6 bases). The V end was cut by 6 bases, the J end by 2 bases, with 14 bases between. Germline CDR1 reads MNHEY; CDR2 reads SVGAGI. The CDR3 is 15 residues long.

This chain links TRBV4-3 with TRBJ2-3; the D gene is possibly TRBD1 (6 bases). This CDR3 region has 15 residues. The germline V gene has CDR1 LGHNA and CDR2 YSLEER. V lost 0 bases to trimming and J lost 6 bases, with 13 bases between them. The CDR3 loop is CASSQDRQRGDTQYF. CDR3 in DNA: TGCGCCAGCAGCCAAGATAGGCAAAGGGGGGATACGCAGTATTTT.

This chain links TRBV14 with TRBJ1-2; no definite D call. Germline V gene lookup returns CDR1 SGHDN and CDR2 FVKESK. The V end was cut by 0 bases, the J end by 6 bases, with 11 bases between. The CDR3 is made up of 14 amino acids. The CDR3 nucleotides read TGTGCCAGCAGCCAAGATTTAGTGCGTGATGGCTACACCTTC. Translating gives CASSQDLVRDGYTF.

The CDR3 DNA sequence: TGTGCCAGCAGACAGACAGGGGGCGTCTTAGGGGATTCTGGGGCCAACGTCCTGACTTTC. Protein sequence: CASRQTGGVLGDSGANVLTF. The chain employs TRBV28 and TRBJ2-6, with 10 bases matching TRBD1. This CDR3 comprises 20 residues. V lost 6 bases and J lost 1; bases outside the gene matches: 15. CDR1 MDHEN and CDR2 SYDVKM come from the germline V gene.

The V and J genes are TRBV6-2 or TRBV6-3 and TRBJ2-7, with D maybe TRBD2 (5 bases). The length of the CDR3 is 14 residues. Trimming pared 4 bases from V and 8 bases from J, leaving 18 bases between. CDR1 and CDR2 from the germline V gene are MNHEY and SVGEGT. This CDR3 is CASSLGGGYSKQYF. CDR3 DNA: TGTGCCAGCAGTTTGGGCGGAGGTTATAGCAAGCAGTACTTC.

The chain carries TRBV18 and TRBJ1-4; D unresolved. The CDR3 runs 14 residues. Germline lookup yields CDR1 KGHSH and CDR2 LQKENI. V dropped 3 bases and J dropped 4 bases, with 9 bases sitting between them. This CDR3 reads CASSPGRSNEKLFF. The CDR3 region has the DNA TGTGCCAGCTCACCTGGGAGGAGTAATGAAAAACTGTTTTTT.

This chain joins TRBV30 and TRBJ1-2; TRBD1 is a possible D gene (5 bases). Deletions cut 2 bases from V and 4 bases from J, with 14 bases between. This CDR3 has 14 amino acids. The germline V gene has CDR1 GTSNPN and CDR2 SVGIG (reference sequence). CDR3 sequence: CAWSTGLGSYGYTF. The CDR3 nucleotides are TGTGCCTGGAGTACAGGCTTAGGAAGCTATGGCTACACCTTC.

The V gene is TRBV3-1 (or the pseudogene TRBV3-2), the J gene TRBJ2-1, with TRBD2 matching 10 bases. Looked up from germline, CDR1 is LGHDT and CDR2 is YNNKEL (reference sequence). This CDR3 is 15 amino acids long. V lost 4 bases to trimming and J lost 2 bases; unmatched junction nucleotides: 2. CDR3: CASSPTSGTYNEQFF. The CDR3 DNA reads TGTGCCAGCAGCCCCACTAGCGGGACCTACAATGAGCAGTTCTTC.

V gene TRBV19 combines with J gene TRBJ2-1, with 8 positions matching TRBD1. The germline V gene encodes CDR1 LNHDA and CDR2 SQIVND (reference sequence). V shed 9 bases, J shed 5 bases, and the junction held 6 bases outside the gene matches. The CDR3 spans 13 residues. CDR3 nucleotides: TGTGCCAGCAAGACAGGGGACAACAATGAGCAGTTCTTC. Amino acid sequence: CASKTGDNNEQFF.

The chain recombines TRBV4-1 with TRBJ2-3; possibly TRBD2 for D (7 bases). Germline V gives CDR1 MGHRA, CDR2 YSYEKL. The CDR3 loop spans 17 amino acids. V gave up 0 bases and J gave up 3 bases, with 16 bases separating them. The DNA for the CDR3 is TGCGCCAGCAGCCAAGATTCTTCGGGGGGCAGGACAGATACGCAGTATTTT. Translation gives CASSQDSSGGRTDTQYF.

This rearrangement joins TRBV15 to TRBJ2-1; D uncertain. CDR3 size: 18 residues. In germline, CDR1 is LNHNV, CDR2 YYDKDF (reference sequence). V gave up 0 bases and J gave up 6 bases, with 21 bases separating them. The CDR3, as DNA: TGTGCCACCAGCAGAGATTTCTGGGCACCAACTCTGGGCAATGAGCAGTTCTTC. Translation gives CATSRDFWAPTLGNEQFF.

The chain combines TRBV5-6 with TRBJ2-7, with 7 bases lining up with TRBD1. Germline loops: CDR1 SGHDT, CDR2 YYEEEE. This CDR3 has 14 residues. V lost 5 bases to trimming and J lost 2 bases; unmatched junction nucleotides: 7. Written as DNA, the CDR3 is TGTGCCAGCAGTTTCGACAGGGCTACCTACGAGCAGTACTTC. It specifies CASSFDRATYEQYF.

This sequence joins TRBV27 and TRBJ1-2; D unclear. V was cut by 2 bases and J by 2 bases, with 9 bases left in between. The CDR3 is 14 amino acids. Germline CDR1 MNHEY, CDR2 SMNVEV (reference sequence). The CDR3 DNA reads TGTGCCAGCAGTTTACTACAGACCAACTATGGCTACACCTTC. This encodes CASSLLQTNYGYTF.

The chain has TRBV5-8 and TRBJ1-2, with 9 nucleotides matching TRBD1. CDR3 size: 13 residues. CDR1 is SGHTS, CDR2 YDEGEE, per germline. V shed 4 bases, J shed 6 bases, and the junction held 4 bases outside the gene matches. The CDR3 sequence is CASSDHRGHGYTF. Written as DNA, the CDR3 is TGTGCCAGCAGCGATCACAGGGGGCATGGCTACACCTTC.

This clone was seen just once. CDR3 sequence: CASRWGQGVKNTEAFF. CDR3 nucleotide sequence: TGCGCCAGCAGGTGGGGACAGGGAGTGAAGAACACTGAAGCTTTCTTT. The chain employs TRBV4-1 and TRBJ1-1, with TRBD1 identical over 9 bases. V was clipped by 6 bases and J by 1 base; unmatched bases: 9. The germline gives CDR1 MGHRA, CDR2 YSYEKL. The CDR3 runs 16 residues.

This chain joins TRBV6-2 or TRBV6-3 and TRBJ2-3; 9 bases align to TRBD1. Germline assignment: CDR1 MNHEY and CDR2 SVGEGT. V shed 5 bases and J 1 base; nucleotides not matched to a gene: 4. The CDR3 totals 15 residues. CDR3 nucleotide sequence: TGTGCCAGCAGTCCATGGACAGGGGGCACAGATACGCAGTATTTT. Translation: CASSPWTGGTDTQYF.

This clone was counted once. The rearrangement joins TRBV6-4 to TRBJ1-6, with 7 bases that match TRBD1. The CDR3 is 17 residues long. Germline V CDR1 and CDR2: MRHNA, SNTAGT. V lost 5 bases and J lost 15; bases outside the gene matches: 22. CDR3 region: CASSYTRDSHNSPVLHF. CDR3 nucleotides: TGTGCCAGCAGTTATACCCGGGACAGTCATAATTCACCGGTCCTCCACTTT.

The chain has TRBV28 and TRBJ2-5; TRBD2 might be the D (6 bases). CDR3 length: 16 amino acids. The germline V gene has CDR1 MDHEN and CDR2 SYDVKM. V lost 5 bases and J lost 3, with 19 bases in between. The CDR3 loop is CASSPGPALAEETQYF. Here the CDR3 DNA reads TGTGCCAGCAGTCCAGGCCCCGCACTAGCTGAAGAGACCCAGTACTTC.

This rearrangement joins TRBV18 to TRBJ2-3; the D gene is possibly TRBD2 (5 bases). Trimming left V 1 base short and J 3 bases short, with 11 bases between. The CDR3 runs 15 residues. From germline, CDR1 is KGHSH and CDR2 LQKENI. DNA for the CDR3: TGTGCCAGCTCACCACAACCCCGGAGGACAGATACGCAGTATTTT. Protein product: CASSPQPRRTDTQYF.

The chain combines TRBV10-1 with TRBJ2-5; 9 nucleotides agree with TRBD1. V was pared by 6 bases and J by 1 base, with 3 bases of the junction left unmatched. The CDR3 consists of 14 residues. The germline gives CDR1 WNHNN, CDR2 SYGVQD (reference sequence). The CDR3 DNA follows: TGCGCCAGCAGCTGGGACAGGGCCCAAGAGACCCAGTACTTC. Its translation is CASSWDRAQETQYF.